This T cell receptor (beta chain) was found in a study of beta chain features in type 1 diabetes. The study's findings and limits: Patients' naive, central memory and regulatory TCRB repertoires appeared more alike than those of healthy donors. There was a moderate but significant shortening of TCRB CDR3s in all four CD4+ subsets of Type 1 diabetes patients.

The sequenced template was cDNA made from the entire isolated RNA. Method: immunoSEQ multiplex PCR; TCRdb's copy keeps in-frame clones and lacks some. The sample comprises 360,000 or so clones, 20% of which are singletons, and about 0.044% rests with the top ten. Each of the CD4+ naive, central memory, regulatory and stem cell-like memory populations was sorted via CD45RO/CCR7/CD25/CD127/CD95/CD27. Purities in excess of 95% were seen in all sorted populations. This clone was counted only a few times. The antigen remains undetermined. The TCR sequence derives from a woman aged 18-35 years in good health. The material sequenced was naive CD4+ T cells from blood.

The CDR3, as DNA: TGTGCCTGTTCTAGCGGCGTACCCTACGAGCAGTACTTC. This encodes CACSSGVPYEQYF. The rearrangement joins TRBV30 to TRBJ2-7, with TRBD2 matching over 7 bases. Germline V lookup: CDR1 GTSNPN, CDR2 SVGIG (reference sequence). The V and J ends lost 6 bases and 2 bases, in that order; junction bases with no gene match: 7. This CDR3 spans 13 amino acids.